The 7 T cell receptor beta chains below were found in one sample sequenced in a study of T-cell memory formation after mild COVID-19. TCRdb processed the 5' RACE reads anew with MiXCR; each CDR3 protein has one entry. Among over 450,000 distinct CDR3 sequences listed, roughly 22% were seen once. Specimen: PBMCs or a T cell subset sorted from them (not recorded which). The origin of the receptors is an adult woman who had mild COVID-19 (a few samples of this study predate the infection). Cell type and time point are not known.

This chain's CDR3 is CASSPISDRIYEQYF. CDR3 in DNA: TGTGCCAGCAGCCCAATAAGCGACAGAATCTACGAGCAGTACTTC. V is TRBV7-8 and J is TRBJ2-7; TRBD1 might be the D (5 bases). Germline V CDR1 and CDR2: SGHVS, FQNEAQ. The CDR3 consists of 15 residues. V shed 5 bases and J shed 3 bases, with 17 bases lying between them.

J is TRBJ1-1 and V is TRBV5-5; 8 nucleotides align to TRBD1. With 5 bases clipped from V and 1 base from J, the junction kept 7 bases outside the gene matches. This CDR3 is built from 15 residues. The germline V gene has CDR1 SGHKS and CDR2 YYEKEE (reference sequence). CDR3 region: CASRVQGAGNTEAFF. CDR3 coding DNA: TGTGCCAGCAGGGTGCAGGGGGCTGGGAACACTGAAGCTTTCTTT.

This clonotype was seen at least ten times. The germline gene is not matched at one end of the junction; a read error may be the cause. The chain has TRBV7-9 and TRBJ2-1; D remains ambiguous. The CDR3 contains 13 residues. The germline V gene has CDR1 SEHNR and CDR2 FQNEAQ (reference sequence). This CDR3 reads CVVSDTQSNEQFF. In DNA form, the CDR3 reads TGCGTAGTCAGCGACACTCAATCCAATGAGCAGTTCTTC. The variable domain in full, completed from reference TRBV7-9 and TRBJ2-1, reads DTGVSQNPRHKITKRGQNVTFRCDPISEHNRLYWYRQTLGQGPEFLTYFQNEAQLEKSRLLSDRFSAERPKGSFSTLEIQRTEQGDSAMYLCVVSDTQSNEQFFGPGTRLTVL.

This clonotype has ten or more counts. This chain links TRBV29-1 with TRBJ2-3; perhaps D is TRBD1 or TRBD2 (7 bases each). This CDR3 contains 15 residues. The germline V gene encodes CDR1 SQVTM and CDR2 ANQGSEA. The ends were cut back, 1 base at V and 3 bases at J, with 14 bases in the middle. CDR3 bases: TGCAGCGTTGAAGCAGCGGGACAGTTAACAGATACGCAGTATTTT. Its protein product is CSVEAAGQLTDTQYF.

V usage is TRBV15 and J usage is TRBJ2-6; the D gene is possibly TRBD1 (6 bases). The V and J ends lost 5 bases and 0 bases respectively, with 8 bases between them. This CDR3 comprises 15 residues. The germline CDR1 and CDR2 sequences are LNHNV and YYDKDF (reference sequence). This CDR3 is CATSGGFSGANVLTF. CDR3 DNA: TGTGCCACCAGCGGGGGCTTCTCTGGGGCCAACGTCCTGACTTTC.

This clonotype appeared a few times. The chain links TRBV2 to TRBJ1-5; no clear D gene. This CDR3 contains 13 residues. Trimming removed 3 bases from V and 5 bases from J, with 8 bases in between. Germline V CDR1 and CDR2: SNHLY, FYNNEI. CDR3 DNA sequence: TGTGCCAGCAGTGACGACGGACATCAGCCCCAGCATTTT. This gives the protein CASSDDGHQPQHF.

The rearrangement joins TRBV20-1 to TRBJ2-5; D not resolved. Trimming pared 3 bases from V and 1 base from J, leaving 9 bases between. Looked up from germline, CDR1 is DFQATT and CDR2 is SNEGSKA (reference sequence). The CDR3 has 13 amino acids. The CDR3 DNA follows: TGCAGTGCTAGTGGCAACATCCAAGAGACCCAGTACTTC. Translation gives CSASGNIQETQYF.